This T cell receptor beta chain was obtained from a study of CD8+ T cells in alopecia areata. Extracted RNA was reverse transcribed into cDNA, the sequencing template. Method: immunoSEQ multiplex PCR; TCRdb's copy keeps in-frame clones and lacks some. Of about 5,800 clones in the sample, about 64% were seen once. The treatment is: oral pan-JAK inhibitor, 5-10 mg twice daily. Alopecia areata patients gave lesional scalp punch biopsies and peripheral blood samples. This CDR3 spans 15 amino acids. Trimming pared 5 bases from V and 2 bases from J, leaving 12 bases between. The germline CDR1 and CDR2 sequences are MNHNS and SASEGT.

Sample: skin, taken between weeks 30 and 35, from a patient treated with tofacitinib. The TCR originated in a human donor with alopecia areata. The V gene is TRBV6-1, the J gene TRBJ1-4; D ambiguous. The CDR3 sequence: CASSSRPTTNEKLFF. CDR3 DNA: TGTGCCAGCAGTTCTAGACCCACGACTAATGAAAAACTGTTTTTT.